This T cell receptor beta chain was sequenced for a study of regulatory T cells in long-lasting Graves disease. General study results and limits: Favored usage of TRBV28, TRBJ1-2 and TRBJ2-5 was recorded in persistent disease.

Relying on iRepertoire HTBI primers and Arm-PCR of CDR3 regions, the team built TCR beta libraries. Using its own MiXCR run on the multiplex PCR reads, TCRdb lists one record per CDR3 protein. The profile shows about 430,000 distinct CDR3 sequences, around 20% of them singletons. Many counts were recorded for this clonotype. Its antigen is not known. Trimming removed 7 bases from V and 2 bases from J, with 17 bases in between. The length of the CDR3 is 15 residues. Germline values: CDR1 MDHEN, CDR2 SYDVKM. Regarding time point: persistent/refractory GD, antithyroid drugs over 5 years with positive TRAb. Construction of the TCR library relied on RNA isolated from PBMCs.

Sequencing was performed on peripheral blood mononuclear cells (PBMCs), taken when the disease was refractory, from a patient treated with antithyroid drugs. This sequence was found in a female donor with Graves disease. The chain joins TRBV28 to TRBJ1-2, with D hard to call. CDR3 DNA sequence: TGTGCCAGCACCCTTCTTTGGGGTTCCAACTATGGCTACACCTTC. Protein product: CASTLLWGSNYGYTF.